This T cell receptor beta chain was identified during a study of Tregs in tolerant kidney transplant recipients. Study-level information: Mixed chimerism was transient after nonmyeloablative marrow transplants from related graft donors.

Here immunoSEQ multiplex PCR was the method, and the copy in TCRdb shows in-frame clones only, minus some. The sample totals some 52,000 clones. This CDR3 spans 14 amino acids. Germline V gene sequence: CDR1 LNHDA, CDR2 SQIVND (reference sequence). Points on this clone: Its matching antigen is unknown. Read sequence stops 3 residues before the CDR3 end, and the germline J gene provides the missing end.

General study results and limits: No direct test of biological reproducibility was done here. Changing PCR primers prevented nucleotide comparison between some patients' samples.

Thawed PBMCs were FACS-sorted into unstimulated CD4+CD25+CD127- regulatory T cells, CD4+CD25- non-regulatory cells, CD4 and CD8 cells. Specimen: CD4+ T cells from blood, collected before the transplant. This TCR was sampled from a human donor who received a combined kidney and bone marrow transplant. V gene TRBV19 combines with J gene TRBJ1-2, with a possible D match to TRBD1 (6 bases). This chain's CDR3 is CASTDWRGAQGYTF. The CDR3 bases that were read are TGTGCCAGTACCGATTGGCGGGGGGCGCAGGGC.